The subject of this entry is one TCR beta chain. These data belong to a study of shared clonotypes between healthy human individuals. Profiled with immunoSEQ multiplex PCR; TCRdb holds only in-frame clones, not every one. The sample holds 2 million to 2.5 million clones, approximately 96% seen once. V lost 0 bases and J 3 bases, leaving 16 bases between the germline ends. The germline CDR1 and CDR2 sequences are SGHRS and YFSETQ. This CDR3 has 16 amino acids. V and J are TRBV5-1 and TRBJ2-7; D is ambiguous. The sequence was obtained from a man aged 18 to 29 in good health. The sequenced material came from naive CD4+ T cells sorted from blood. Described subset: CD45RA+ positively selected. CDR3 in amino acids: CASSLGPSPPSYEQYF. The CDR3 coding sequence is TGCGCCAGCAGCTTGGGACCCTCTCCCCCTAGCTACGAGCAGTACTTC.